The next 32 T cell receptor beta chains were all read from a single sample in a study of cytomegalovirus exposure and HLA in healthy donors. Sequencing used immunoSEQ multiplex PCR; TCRdb keeps in-frame clones, though not all of them. The sample yields 150,000 to 180,000 clones, more than 70% seen once. Specimen: PBMCs. The receptors were sampled from a human donor in good health.

In this sample, this clone turned up once. V and J are TRBV4-1 and TRBJ2-1, with 9 bases matching TRBD2. Germline CDR1 and CDR2: MGHRA and YSYEKL. The CDR3 consists of 17 residues. The V segment lost 4 bases and the J segment 5 bases; nucleotides outside the gene matches: 12. Here the CDR3 DNA reads TGCGCCAGCAGCCGTCGAACCCTAGCGGGGCGAAACAATGAGCAGTTCTTC. Translation: CASSRRTLAGRNNEQFF.

The V gene is TRBV4-2, the J gene TRBJ2-1, with D possibly being TRBD2 (6 bases). This CDR3 spans 14 amino acids. Germline CDR1 reads LGHNA; CDR2 reads YNFKEQ. V shed 2 bases and J shed 5 bases, with 10 bases lying between them. For the CDR3, the DNA is TGTGCCAGCAGCCAATCGGGACTTAACAATGAGCAGTTCTTC. This encodes CASSQSGLNNEQFF.

The rearrangement joins TRBV27 to TRBJ2-3, with D perhaps matching TRBD1 (5 bases). CDR1 is MNHEY and CDR2 is SMNVEV in the germline V gene (reference sequence). V was pared by 2 bases and J by 2 bases, with 5 bases between. The CDR3 sequence is 13 residues long. The CDR3 loop reads CASSLGATDTQYF. The CDR3 bases are TGTGCCAGCAGTTTAGGGGCCACAGATACGCAGTATTTT.

V and J are TRBV7-9 and TRBJ1-6, with unresolved D. With 4 bases removed from V and 9 bases from J, the gap between germline ends came to 16 bases. The CDR3 totals 15 residues. CDR1 SEHNR and CDR2 FQNEAQ come from the germline V gene (reference sequence). The CDR3 loop is CASSYPSATRSPLHF. Written as DNA, the CDR3 is TGTGCCAGCAGCTACCCATCCGCTACCCGTTCACCCCTCCACTTT.

V and J are TRBV5-5 and TRBJ2-1; possibly TRBD1 for D (5 bases). Trimming left V 2 bases short and J 5 bases short, with 8 bases between. Germline CDR1 and CDR2: SGHKS and YYEKEE (reference sequence). The CDR3 covers 13 residues. In nucleotides, the CDR3 is TGTGCCAGCAGCTTAGGGGCGAACAATGAGCAGTTCTTC. The encoded protein is CASSLGANNEQFF.

This clone was counted a few times. The chain joins TRBV13 to TRBJ2-7; D is unresolved. This CDR3 region has 14 residues. The germline gives CDR1 PRHDT, CDR2 FYEKMQ (reference sequence). V lost 0 bases and J 0 bases, leaving 6 bases between the germline ends. This chain's CDR3 is CASSLGPGSYEQYF. The CDR3 DNA follows: TGTGCCAGCAGCTTAGGACCAGGCTCCTACGAGCAGTACTTC.

This clone appeared once. This CDR3 is missing its conserved last phenylalanine or tryptophan, likely due to a read error. No DNA is shown, since the ends of the CDR3 on it are uncertain; the CDR3 is the one TCRdb lists. V usage is TRBV6-5 and J usage is TRBJ2-3; the table's D call of TRBD2 was not tested on the DNA. Germline CDR1 and CDR2: MNHEY and SVGAGI. Ends included, the CDR3 has 11 residues. This chain's CDR3 is CASSEEGTGLL.

This chain joins TRBV5-1 and TRBJ1-1; D gene unclear. V gave up 4 bases and J gave up 10 bases, with 23 bases separating them. The germline gives CDR1 SGHRS, CDR2 YFSETQ. The CDR3 covers 15 residues. The CDR3 is CASSPNSGVGIGAFF. CDR3 sequence (DNA): TGCGCCAGCAGCCCAAACTCCGGGGTCGGGATTGGAGCTTTCTTT.

The chain is built from TRBV7-2 and TRBJ2-1; the match to TRBD2 covers 9 bases. CDR1 and CDR2 from the germline V gene are SGHTA and FQGNSA. V dropped 5 bases and J dropped 5; count of bases not matched to a gene: 7. The CDR3 runs to 15 residues. The CDR3 DNA reads as TGTGCCAGCAGCCCAAGCGGGAGGTTCAACAATGAGCAGTTCTTC. Its protein is CASSPSGRFNNEQFF.

This clone was found a few times. This chain joins TRBV6-1 and TRBJ1-1, with D maybe TRBD1 (6 bases). V lost 5 bases, J lost 2 bases, and 9 bases lay in between. CDR3 size: 13 residues. The germline gives CDR1 MNHNS, CDR2 SASEGT. CDR3 nucleotides: TGTGCCAGCAGTAACAGGGAAAACACTGAAGCTTTCTTT. This translates into CASSNRENTEAFF.

The chain has TRBV25-1 and TRBJ1-1; D call uncertain. Trimming removed 4 bases at V and 3 bases at J, with 15 bases between. Germline V gene sequence: CDR1 MGHDK, CDR2 SYGVNS. The CDR3 runs to 15 residues. The CDR3 reads CASSGVGSGHTEAFF. The CDR3 nucleotides read TGTGCCAGCAGTGGTGTGGGGAGCGGGCACACTGAAGCTTTCTTT.

V and J are TRBV25-1 and TRBJ1-2; D perhaps matches TRBD1 (6 bases). Trimming left V 10 bases short and J 3 bases short, with 15 bases between. The CDR3 consists of 13 residues. Germline V lookup: CDR1 MGHDK, CDR2 SYGVNS. CDR3 sequence (DNA): TGTGCCACCAACCCGGGACAAGACTATGGCTACACCTTC. It codes for CATNPGQDYGYTF.

The sample holds a few counts of this clone. The genes are TRBV5-4 and TRBJ2-7; 7 bases map to TRBD1. Germline CDR1 and CDR2: SGHNT and YYREEE (reference sequence). This CDR3 has 14 amino acids. After removal of 5 bases from V and 2 bases from J, the junction contained 7 bases not matched to a gene. The CDR3 is CASRPGTETYEQYF. CDR3 DNA: TGTGCCAGCAGGCCCGGGACAGAGACCTACGAGCAGTACTTC.

This chain links TRBV6-5 with TRBJ2-1; a weak D match, TRBD2 (5 bases). Trimming removed 2 bases from V and 0 bases from J, with 5 bases in between. This CDR3 is 14 amino acids long. Looked up from germline, CDR1 is MNHEY and CDR2 is SVGAGI. The CDR3 bases are TGTGCCAGCAGTTACGGGAGCTCCTACAATGAGCAGTTCTTC. Its protein product is CASSYGSSYNEQFF.

The chain is built from TRBV7-9 and TRBJ2-3; D is ambiguous. This CDR3 spans 12 amino acids. Trimming stripped 3 bases from V and 5 bases from J, with 6 bases between. Germline V gene lookup returns CDR1 SEHNR and CDR2 FQNEAQ (reference sequence). In DNA, the CDR3 is TGTGCCAGCAGCTTCCTAGTAGATACGCAGTATTTT. This translates into CASSFLVDTQYF.

This clone appeared once. V usage is TRBV9 and J usage is TRBJ1-1; D uncertain. The CDR3 covers 14 residues. Trimming removed 0 bases at V and 3 bases at J, with 9 bases between. The germline CDR1 and CDR2 sequences are SGDLS and YYNGEE. Written as DNA, the CDR3 is TGTGCCAGCAGCGTAGGGCGGGAAGACACTGAAGCTTTCTTT. Protein: CASSVGREDTEAFF.

The J gene is TRBJ1-1, the V gene TRBV5-1; D is unresolved. CDR3 length equals 15 residues. The germline V and J ends were trimmed by 0 bases and 0 bases, with 9 bases remaining between them. Per germline, CDR1 SGHRS and CDR2 YFSETQ. This chain's CDR3 is CASSLAVTMNTEAFF. DNA for the CDR3: TGCGCCAGCAGCTTGGCGGTCACCATGAACACTGAAGCTTTCTTT.

The chain uses TRBV5-1 and TRBJ2-7; 7 bases agree with TRBD1. Germline loops: CDR1 SGHRS, CDR2 YFSETQ. With V trimmed by 4 bases and J by 4 bases, 8 bases remained unmatched. CDR3 size: 14 residues. The CDR3 protein is CASSEWDSGYEQYF. The CDR3 DNA sequence: TGCGCCAGCAGCGAATGGGACAGTGGATACGAGCAGTACTTC.

This clone has just one count. The chain combines TRBV6-4 with TRBJ2-2; D perhaps matches TRBD1 (6 bases). Trimming took 0 bases from V and 4 from J, leaving 6 bases between them. Germline V gives CDR1 MRHNA, CDR2 SNTAGT. This CDR3 is 14 amino acids long. The CDR3 region is CASSDSGATGELFF. CDR3 DNA sequence: TGTGCCAGCAGTGACTCGGGGGCCACCGGGGAGCTGTTTTTT.

The chain employs TRBV5-1 and TRBJ1-1; 11 positions match TRBD1. J was trimmed by 3 bases and V by 0 bases; bases with no gene match: 4. CDR1 is SGHRS and CDR2 is YFSETQ in the germline V gene. The CDR3 covers 16 residues. The CDR3 reads CASSLDRGQGDTEAFF. DNA for the CDR3: TGCGCCAGCAGCTTGGACCGGGGACAGGGGGACACTGAAGCTTTCTTT.

This chain connects TRBV29-1 to TRBJ1-2; 8 bases are shared with TRBD1. The ends lost 5 bases at V and 0 bases at J; junction bases unmatched: 5. CDR1 and CDR2 (germline): SQVTM, ANQGSEA. The CDR3 is made up of 14 amino acids. The CDR3 protein is CSVRTGPTNYGYTF. CDR3 coding DNA: TGCAGCGTTAGGACAGGGCCGACTAACTATGGCTACACCTTC.

This clone has more than one count but fewer than ten. The chain joins TRBV6-5 to TRBJ1-3; no definite D call. V shed 2 bases and J shed 2 bases, with 7 bases lying between them. This CDR3 comprises 14 residues. From germline, CDR1 is MNHEY and CDR2 SVGAGI. CDR3 sequence: CASSYGEAGNTIYF. The CDR3 region has the DNA TGTGCCAGCAGTTACGGTGAGGCTGGAAACACCATATATTTT.

J is TRBJ2-7 and V is TRBV27, with 8 bases identical to TRBD1. This CDR3 spans 16 amino acids. Germline CDR1 reads MNHEY; CDR2 reads SMNVEV (reference sequence). V trimming: 0 bases; J trimming: 3 bases; junction bases outside the gene matches: 7. The CDR3 region has the DNA TGTGCCAGCAGTTTATCCGGACAGGGTGAGCTCTACGAGCAGTACTTC. This translates into CASSLSGQGELYEQYF.

J is TRBJ2-1 and V is TRBV2; D possibly corresponds to TRBD2 (6 bases). The germline V and J ends were trimmed by 3 bases and 5 bases, with 14 bases remaining between them. CDR1 and CDR2 from the germline V gene are SNHLY and FYNNEI. The CDR3 covers 15 residues. The CDR3 loop reads CASSDSVADNNEQFF. The CDR3 DNA reads TGTGCCAGCAGTGACTCGGTAGCGGATAACAATGAGCAGTTCTTC.

J is TRBJ2-5 and V is TRBV15; D might be TRBD2 (6 bases). This CDR3 spans 16 amino acids. Germline V CDR1 and CDR2: LNHNV, YYDKDF (reference sequence). V lost 5 bases and J lost 1, with 17 bases in between. The CDR3 nucleotides are TGTGCCACCAGCTACGCGTTTATCGGGAGCCAAGAGACCCAGTACTTC. It yields the protein CATSYAFIGSQETQYF.

The rearrangement joins TRBV18 to TRBJ1-5; perhaps TRBD1 as D (5 bases). Trimming left V 3 bases short and J 7 bases short, with 13 bases between. The CDR3 consists of 14 residues. CDR1 and CDR2 from the germline V gene are KGHSH and LQKENI. The CDR3 spells CASSPSTPGQPQHF. DNA of the CDR3: TGTGCCAGCTCACCCTCGACTCCAGGGCAGCCCCAGCATTTT.

The J gene is TRBJ2-1, the V gene TRBV27, with a possible D match to TRBD2 (6 bases). The V gene lost 6 bases and the J gene lost 7 bases, with 10 bases spanning the gap. This CDR3 region has 12 residues. Germline V lookup: CDR1 MNHEY, CDR2 SMNVEV (reference sequence). As DNA, the CDR3 is TGTGCCAGCAGATATAGCGGTAATGAGCAGTTCTTC. This translates into CASRYSGNEQFF.

This chain uses TRBV5-1 with TRBJ1-1; D may be TRBD1 (6 bases). The V end lost 0 bases, the J end lost 1 base, and 19 bases lay between the germline ends. The CDR3 runs to 18 residues. Germline CDR1 and CDR2: SGHRS and YFSETQ. The chain's CDR3 is CASSLDILGKGENTEAFF. DNA for the CDR3: TGCGCCAGCAGCTTGGATATATTAGGGAAGGGGGAGAACACTGAAGCTTTCTTT. Supplemented by reference TRBV5-1 and TRBJ1-1, the full variable domain reads KAGVTQTPRYLIKTRGQQVTLSCSPISGHRSVSWYQQTPGQGLQFLFEYFSETQRNKGNFPGRFSGRQFSNSRSEMNVSTLELGDSALYLCASSLDILGKGENTEAFFGQGTRLTVV.

The chain uses TRBV9 and TRBJ2-7; 14 bases align to TRBD2. Germline CDR1 is SGDLS and CDR2 is YYNGEE. The CDR3 length is 14 residues. V shed 4 bases and J 5 bases; nucleotides not matched to a gene: 2. The DNA for the CDR3 is TGTGCCAGCAGCCTGGGACTAGCGGGGGACGAGCAGTACTTC. Encoded protein: CASSLGLAGDEQYF.

The V and J genes are TRBV7-2 and TRBJ1-6; D may be TRBD1 (6 bases). This CDR3 has 14 amino acids. Germline-derived CDR1 and CDR2 are SGHTA and FQGNSA. The germline V and J ends were trimmed by 8 bases and 9 bases, with 17 bases remaining between them. The CDR3 is CASQATGFSSPLHF. CDR3 bases: TGTGCCAGCCAGGCTACAGGGTTCAGTTCACCCCTCCACTTT. The variable domain in full, with the rest retrieved from reference TRBV7-2 and TRBJ1-6, is GAGVSQSPSNKVTEKGKDVELRCDPISGHTALYWYRQSLGQGLEFLIYFQGNSAPDKSGLPSDRFSAERTGGSVSTLTIQRTQQEDSAVYLCASQATGFSSPLHFGNGTRLTVT.

V usage is TRBV27 and J usage is TRBJ1-2, with 7 positions matching TRBD1. CDR3 length: 12 residues. Germline CDR1 is MNHEY and CDR2 is SMNVEV (reference sequence). J was trimmed by 5 bases and V by 6 bases; bases with no gene match: 3. The CDR3 coding sequence is TGTGCCAGCAGGGACAGGCTTTATGGCTACACCTTC. Protein: CASRDRLYGYTF.

The chain is built from TRBV30 and TRBJ2-7, with D possibly being TRBD2 (6 bases). The V end lost 0 bases, the J end lost 3 bases, and 18 bases lay between the germline ends. Germline CDR1 and CDR2: GTSNPN and SVGIG (reference sequence). This CDR3 contains 16 residues. CDR3 sequence reads: CAWSVLAGRTGYEQYF. CDR3 sequence (DNA): TGTGCCTGGAGTGTACTGGCAGGGAGGACGGGCTACGAGCAGTACTTC.